The 30 T cell receptor beta chains below come from one sample, sequenced in a study of T-cell memory formation after mild COVID-19. Using its own MiXCR run on the 5' RACE reads, TCRdb lists one record per CDR3 protein. The sample yields roughly 190,000 distinct CDR3 sequences, roughly a tenth seen once. The source material was PBMCs or a T cell subset sorted from them (not recorded which). The receptors stem from a man younger than 35 who had mild COVID-19 (a few samples of this study predate the infection). Cell type and time point are not known.

The chain is built from TRBV5-1 and TRBJ2-2; D gene ambiguous. CDR3 length equals 15 residues. Germline V gives CDR1 SGHRS, CDR2 YFSETQ. V was trimmed by 0 bases and J by 6 bases, leaving 12 bases between them. In nucleotides, the CDR3 is TGCGCCAGCAGCTTGGATGGCAGACAACCCGGGGAGCTGTTTTTT. The encoded protein is CASSLDGRQPGELFF.

This chain connects TRBV7-2 to TRBJ1-1, with D perhaps TRBD1 (6 bases). The length of the CDR3 is 18 residues. Germline loops: CDR1 SGHTA, CDR2 FQGNSA. V was cut by 3 bases and J by 6 bases, with 26 bases left in between. The DNA for the CDR3 is TGTGCCAGCAGCTTCAGGTGGGGGCCACCCGTAGAAACGGCTGAAGCTTTCTTT. Translating it yields CASSFRWGPPVETAEAFF.

The J gene is TRBJ1-1, the V gene TRBV11-2, with unresolved D. Trimming took off 7 bases at V and 6 bases at J, with 18 bases between the two ends. Germline V gives CDR1 SGHAT, CDR2 FQNNGV. The CDR3 totals 14 residues. The CDR3 DNA follows: TGTGCCAGCACCTTCTCCTGGGATTCGGCTGAAGCTTTCTTT. Protein: CASTFSWDSAEAFF. Full variable domain (remainder filled in from reference TRBV11-2 and TRBJ1-1): EAGVAQSPRYKIIEKRQSVAFWCNPISGHATLYWYQQILGQGPKLLIQFQNNGVVDDSQLPKDRFSAERLKGVDSTLKIQPAKLEDSAVYLCASTFSWDSAEAFFGQGTRLTVV.

The J gene is TRBJ1-5, the V gene TRBV27; a weak D match, TRBD1 (6 bases). CDR3 length equals 14 residues. Germline values: CDR1 MNHEY, CDR2 SMNVEV (reference sequence). V was clipped by 5 bases and J by 4 bases, with 12 bases between them. CDR3 nucleotide sequence: TGTGCCAGCAGTATACAGGGCCTTAATCAGCCCCAGCATTTT. Translation gives CASSIQGLNQPQHF.

Ten or more counts support this clonotype. This chain connects TRBV5-6 to TRBJ1-4; tentative D call: TRBD1 (5 bases). This CDR3 has 13 amino acids. The ends were cut back, 1 base at V and 8 bases at J, with 9 bases in the middle. Looked up from germline, CDR1 is SGHDT and CDR2 is YYEEEE. CDR3 residues: CASSLRGTEKLFF. CDR3 coding DNA: TGTGCCAGCAGCTTGAGGGGAACAGAAAAACTGTTTTTT.

V is TRBV7-2 and J is TRBJ2-5; D unresolved. The germline V and J ends were trimmed by 3 bases and 5 bases, with 10 bases remaining between them. There are 13 residues in the CDR3. Germline-derived CDR1 and CDR2 are SGHTA and FQGNSA. CDR3 bases: TGTGCCAGCAGCTTTCGGGTTGGGGAGACCCAGTACTTC. As protein: CASSFRVGETQYF.

The table lists this clonotype with a few counts. V and J are TRBV18 and TRBJ2-5; D gene unclear. From germline, CDR1 is KGHSH and CDR2 LQKENI. V was cut by 5 bases and J by 0 bases, with 7 bases left in between. The CDR3 length is 13 residues. The CDR3 nucleotides read TGTGCCAGCTCAGGGGAAGACCAAGAGACCCAGTACTTC. Protein: CASSGEDQETQYF.

This clonotype appeared a few times. V and J are TRBV11-2 and TRBJ1-1; D remains unclear. The CDR3 runs to 13 residues. V lost 0 bases and J lost 11, with 13 bases in between. Germline V CDR1 and CDR2: SGHAT, FQNNGV. CDR3 DNA sequence: TGTGCCAGCAGCTTAGATCTCCCGTTAGCGGCTTTCTTT. Its protein product is CASSLDLPLAAFF.

In its sample, this clonotype was seen many times. The genes are TRBV6-5 and TRBJ2-4; the D gene could be TRBD1 or TRBD2 (6 bases each). Between the trimmed V and J ends, which lost 0 bases and 3 bases, there was a span of 9 bases. This CDR3 has 15 amino acids. Germline CDR1 MNHEY, CDR2 SVGAGI. The CDR3 DNA reads as TGTGCCAGCAGTTACTCGAAGGGGGGCAAAAACATTCAGTACTTC. This codes for CASSYSKGGKNIQYF.

This clonotype has a handful of counts. The V and J genes are TRBV5-1 and TRBJ2-1; D call uncertain. Germline lookup yields CDR1 SGHRS and CDR2 YFSETQ. V was trimmed by 0 bases and J by 1 base, leaving 8 bases between them. This CDR3 spans 15 amino acids. The CDR3 protein is CASSLAVGSYNEQFF. CDR3 coding DNA: TGCGCCAGCAGCTTGGCGGTCGGATCCTACAATGAGCAGTTCTTC.

In this sample, this clonotype turned up a few times. The chain joins TRBV6-2 or TRBV6-3 to TRBJ1-6, with a weak D call TRBD1 (5 bases). The CDR3 has 15 residues. Germline loops: CDR1 MNHEY, CDR2 SVGEGT. V gave up 8 bases and J gave up 5 bases, with 16 bases separating them. The CDR3: CASADGRANNSPLHF. The DNA for the CDR3 is TGTGCCAGCGCTGACGGCAGGGCGAATAATTCACCCCTCCACTTT.

This clonotype came up a few times. CDR3 amino acids: CASRSGQPRTDTQYF. CDR3 bases: TGTGCCAGTAGGTCAGGACAGCCTCGCACAGATACGCAGTATTTT. The rearrangement links TRBV19 to TRBJ2-3; tentatively, D is TRBD1 (6 bases). The CDR3 has 15 amino acids. The germline V gene encodes CDR1 LNHDA and CDR2 SQIVND (reference sequence). V lost 6 bases, J lost 1 base, and 14 bases lay in between.

This clonotype has a count of ten or more. The chain combines TRBV7-8 with TRBJ2-1; weak D call: TRBD2 (6 bases). CDR3 length: 13 amino acids. Trimming took off 3 bases at V and 9 bases at J, with 12 bases between the two ends. Germline V gene sequence: CDR1 SGHVS, CDR2 FQNEAQ. The DNA of the CDR3 is TGTGCCAGCAGCTTCTCGGGGGTGGGTGAGCAGTTCTTC. This codes for CASSFSGVGEQFF.

This clonotype was recorded at least ten times. V usage is TRBV5-8 and J usage is TRBJ1-5; 8 bases fit TRBD1. J was trimmed by 5 bases and V by 4 bases; bases with no gene match: 5. This CDR3 contains 14 residues. CDR1 is SGHTS and CDR2 is YDEGEE in the germline V gene. CDR3 in DNA: TGTGCCAGCAGCCAAGGGACAGGCGATCAGCCCCAGCATTTT. It yields the protein CASSQGTGDQPQHF. The full variable domain, in which reference TRBV5-8 and TRBJ1-5 provide the parts outside the CDR3, is EAGVTQSPTHLIKTRGQQATLRCSPISGHTSVYWYQQALGLGLQFLLWYDEGEERNRGNFPPRFSGRQFPNYSSELNVNALELEDSALYLCASSQGTGDQPQHFGDGTRLSIL.

V is TRBV20-1 and J is TRBJ2-1, with D maybe TRBD2 (5 bases). Per the germline V gene, CDR1 is DFQATT and CDR2 is SNEGSKA (reference sequence). The CDR3 has 12 amino acids. V lost 3 bases, J lost 8 bases, and 11 bases lay in between. The CDR3 spells CSARRGYDEQFF. The DNA of the CDR3 is TGCAGTGCTAGGCGAGGGTACGATGAGCAGTTCTTC.

The CDR3, as DNA: TGTGCCAGCAGCGCCCGACTAGCAAACTCTCCTGGTGTGCAGTATTTT. It encodes CASSARLANSPGVQYF. This chain connects TRBV9 to TRBJ2-3; TRBD2 matches 7 bases. V was clipped by 3 bases and J by 11 bases; unmatched bases: 18. CDR1 and CDR2 from the germline V gene are SGDLS and YYNGEE. This CDR3 has 16 amino acids.

This clonotype was counted a few times. The gene calls are TRBV6-1 and TRBJ2-1, with no clear D. Looked up from germline, CDR1 is MNHNS and CDR2 is SASEGT. V lost 5 bases to trimming and J lost 5 bases, with 7 bases between them. CDR3 length equals 12 residues. The CDR3, as DNA: TGTGCCAGCAGTCCGAGGAACAATGAGCAGTTCTTC. Encoded protein: CASSPRNNEQFF.

This clonotype was found many times. The V gene is TRBV11-2, the J gene TRBJ1-6; D remains ambiguous. There are 15 residues in the CDR3. From germline, CDR1 is SGHAT and CDR2 FQNNGV. With 2 bases removed from V and 13 bases from J, the gap between germline ends came to 18 bases. For the CDR3, the DNA is TGTGCCAGCAGCTTATCGTTGGAGGGTTATCGGCCCCTCCACTTT. Its protein product is CASSLSLEGYRPLHF.

The genes are TRBV6-6 and TRBJ2-5; D is possibly TRBD2 (6 bases). The CDR3 covers 13 residues. Germline V gene lookup returns CDR1 MNHNY and CDR2 SVGAGI (reference sequence). V gave up 6 bases and J gave up 5 bases, with 13 bases separating them. CDR3 DNA sequence: TGTGCCAGCAGAAGACTAGGCGCCGAGACCCAGTACTTC. It codes for CASRRLGAETQYF.

A few counts support this clonotype. This rearrangement joins TRBV21-1 to TRBJ2-2; the table's D gene call, TRBD1, was not cross checked with the DNA. TRBV21-1 is a known pseudogene. The CDR3 extends over 16 amino acids. In nucleotides, the CDR3 is TGTGCCAGCAGCCGGGTCGCGGGGTCGAACACCGGGGAGCTGTTTTTT. Its translation: CASSRVAGSNTGELFF.

The chain is built from TRBV20-1 and TRBJ1-2; tentative D call: TRBD1 (5 bases). V lost 6 bases, J lost 5 bases, and 13 bases lay in between. CDR3 size: 12 residues. CDR1 and CDR2 (germline): DFQATT, SNEGSKA (reference sequence). DNA for the CDR3: TGCAGTGCCATCGCAGGGCGGTATGGCTACACCTTC. As protein: CSAIAGRYGYTF.

A few counts support this clonotype. The V and J genes are TRBV7-2 and TRBJ2-7, with D maybe TRBD2 (5 bases). Germline lookup yields CDR1 SGHTA and CDR2 FQGNSA. The CDR3 length is 13 residues. The ends were cut back, 1 base at V and 7 bases at J, with 11 bases in the middle. In DNA, the CDR3 is TGTGCCAGCAGCTTAGGTGGGTCGGGGGAGCAGTACTTC. It encodes CASSLGGSGEQYF.

This clonotype turned up a few times. This chain links TRBV28 with TRBJ2-7; D might be TRBD1 (6 bases). CDR3 length equals 15 residues. The V gene's germline CDR1 is MDHEN and CDR2 SYDVKM. Deletions cut 3 bases from V and 6 bases from J, with 18 bases between. CDR3 DNA sequence: TGTGCCAGCAGTTTGCTTGGACAGCCCTCCACCGAGCAGTACGTC. Its protein is CASSLLGQPSTEQYV.

This clonotype was seen more than once but under ten times. CDR3 coding DNA: TGTGCCAGTAGTAACGGACCGGAGCGGCCCCAGCATTTT. This sequence encodes CASSNGPERPQHF. This rearrangement joins TRBV19 to TRBJ1-5, with D hard to call. CDR1 and CDR2 (germline): LNHDA, SQIVND (reference sequence). The CDR3 runs to 13 residues. V was shortened by 4 bases and J by 9 bases, with 13 bases between the two germline ends.

The chain recombines TRBV19 with TRBJ1-5, with D possibly being TRBD1 (6 bases). The CDR3 contains 15 residues. Between the trimmed V and J ends, which lost 1 base and 3 bases, there was a span of 10 bases. Germline CDR1 LNHDA, CDR2 SQIVND (reference sequence). CDR3 nucleotides: TGTGCCAGTAGTATAGTCGGACAGTACAATCAGCCCCAGCATTTT. The encoded protein is CASSIVGQYNQPQHF.

This chain joins TRBV24-1 and TRBJ2-4, with a weak D call TRBD2 (5 bases). The germline CDR1 and CDR2 sequences are KGHDR and SFDVKD. The V gene lost 8 bases and the J gene lost 2 bases, with 12 bases spanning the gap. This CDR3 has 14 residues. The CDR3 sequence: CATMGRGTKNIQYF. DNA for the CDR3: TGTGCCACCATGGGCAGAGGGACCAAAAACATTCAGTACTTC.

This chain connects TRBV13 to TRBJ2-2; the D is unclear. The CDR3 sequence is 17 residues long. The germline gives CDR1 PRHDT, CDR2 FYEKMQ (reference sequence). The germline V and J ends were trimmed by 5 bases and 1 base, with 17 bases remaining between them. The CDR3 region has the DNA TGTGCCAGCAGCCCCGCCCTTGGTGGGGAGAACACCGGGGAGCTGTTTTTT. Amino acids: CASSPALGGENTGELFF.

This chain links TRBV27 with TRBJ2-5, with 8 bases identical to TRBD1. J lost 1 base, V lost 7 bases, and 11 bases had no gene match. In germline, CDR1 is MNHEY, CDR2 SMNVEV (reference sequence). CDR3 length: 16 amino acids. Written as DNA, the CDR3 is TGTGCCAGCAAACCCAGGACAGGGCTGTCCCAAGAGACCCAGTACTTC. It codes for CASKPRTGLSQETQYF.

Ten or more counts support this clonotype. The rearrangement links TRBV7-2 to TRBJ1-5; no firm D call. Per the germline V gene, CDR1 is SGHTA and CDR2 is FQGNSA. The V and J ends lost 5 bases and 7 bases respectively, with 12 bases between them. The CDR3 is made up of 13 amino acids. CDR3 in DNA: TGTGCCAGCAGCACCACAAGTCTACAGCCCCAGCATTTT. The encoded protein is CASSTTSLQPQHF.

The rearrangement uses TRBV29-1 and TRBJ2-7, with 9 nucleotides matching TRBD1. The germline CDR1 and CDR2 sequences are SQVTM and ANQGSEA. V dropped 6 bases and J dropped 6; count of bases not matched to a gene: 15. The CDR3 has 15 amino acids. CDR3 coding DNA: TGCAGCGTCGAGCACCTTGGACAGGGGCAGCTCGAGCAGTACTTC. As protein: CSVEHLGQGQLEQYF.